The source of this T cell receptor (beta chain) is a study of shared clonotypes between healthy human individuals. Study context: Three plates each covered CD4 naive and memory; CD8 naive two, CD8 memory one.

Remarks on this clone: As yet, its antigen is unknown.

This CDR3 region has 15 residues. The trim removed 7 bases at V and 7 bases at J, leaving 11 bases unmatched. Germline lookup yields CDR1 MNHEY and CDR2 SVGAGI. Study-wide points: Among donors, the sharing of clonotypes was expected to be influenced by sequencing depth.

Deep was the level used in running the assay. Using immunoSEQ multiplex PCR, the repertoire was profiled, and TCRdb retains in-frame clones only, with some absent. The data show 2 million to 3 million clones, approximately 94% seen once. Donors comprised only Caucasian adults living in Nashville, Tennessee. Sequenced: naive CD4+ T cells from PBMCs. The subset: CD45RA+ positively selected. This receptor was identified in a man between 18 and 29 years old in good health. Some clones in this sample may be carry-over from other donors' samples. The chain joins TRBV6-5 to TRBJ2-2; 8 bases map to TRBD1. The CDR3 DNA is TGTGCCAGCAAGGGCAGGGGGCGCCCAATCGGGGAGCTGTTTTTT. Protein sequence: CASKGRGRPIGELFF.